The clone carrying this TCR beta chain was observed a few times. The antigen is not known. The sample belongs to a study of OX40 agonist ivuxolimab in advanced cancers. On the study more broadly: At 0.01 to 10 mg/kg, ivuxolimab was administered intravenously to patients every 2 weeks.

TCRdb's copy holds only in-frame clones and misses some; the assay was immunoSEQ multiplex PCR. The sample holds under 85,000 clones, about nine tenths seen once. Findings and caveats of the study: Which antigen the expanded peripheral T cells recognized is unknown. In CD8+ T cells, expanded clones were on average more numerous than in CD4+. Normalized expansion of T-cell clones was also low for some nonresponders.

The source is an adult with an advanced solid tumor such as melanoma, head and neck, liver or kidney cancer. This specimen was CD4+ or CD8+ T cells sorted from blood, taken in a trial of the OX40 agonist ivuxolimab.

For the CDR3, the DNA is TGTGCCAGCAGCCTACAACAGGGGGCGGACTATGGCTACACCTTC. It specifies CASSLQQGADYGYTF. The V call is TRBV4-2, the J call TRBJ1-2; TRBD1 agrees at 9 bases. The CDR3 length is 15 residues. V shed 4 bases, J shed 3 bases, and the junction held 6 bases outside the gene matches. CDR1 is LGHNA, CDR2 YNFKEQ, per germline.